This record looks at one TCR beta chain sequence and its context. A much larger clone is a single base away; this may be a read error. This entry is derived from a study of CDR3 diversity in severe acne. This CDR3 has 14 residues. Trimming took 0 bases from V and 10 from J, leaving 14 bases between them. The V gene's germline CDR1 is SGDLS and CDR2 YYNGEE. TCRdb called the PCR reads again in MiXCR, with one record for every CDR3 protein. The sample records more than 80,000 distinct CDR3 sequences, approximately 49% being singletons. Source material: blood. The sequence derives from a male donor with severe acne vulgaris. The chain joins TRBV9 to TRBJ2-1, with unresolved D. In nucleotides, the CDR3 is TGTGCCAGCAGCGTAGCTTGCCGTTCCCGAGAGCAGTTCTTC. Translation gives CASSVACRSREQFF.